This T cell receptor (beta chain) comes out of a study of blood T cell repertoires in COVID-19 (dated by TCRdb to 2020 to 2021). About the full investigation: Samples covering the acute and convalescent phases of COVID-19 were provided by collaborators in the United States, Italy and Spain. The material from the prospective study consisted of cDNA or gDNA derived from T cells, B-cell-depleted T cells, or PBMCs. The dataset comprised deeply sampled blood TCRbeta repertoires from subjects exposed to, actively infected with, or recovered from COVID-19. A freely available public database, intended as a resource for researchers studying the immune response to SARS-CoV-2, is where the repertoires were released. The samples were drawn from the first 160 participants of the ongoing ImmuneRACE study and from over a thousand subjects provided by 6 global collaborators. Sample metadata almost always included a de-identified subject ID, COVID-19 status, age in years and sex. Where HLA class I and class II types were available, the types were taken from metadata supplied by the sample provider, not from assay-based typing.

TCRbeta CDR3 regions were amplified from genomic DNA by means of the immunoSEQ Assay, a bias-controlled multiplex PCR. As for how the authors treated the data: The number of nucleated cells in each sample was estimated by amplification of reference gene primers within the assay. To quantify the absolute abundance of each unique TCRbeta CDR3 rearrangement, sequence reads were collapsed and filtered. For each sample, productive Simpson clonality was calculated as the square root of Simpson's diversity index across productive rearrangements. Held by TCRdb, this immuneACCESS table contains in-frame sequences only and omits some clones. Under half of the omission traces to an unresolved V gene where checked; the cause of the rest is unknown. D and trimming come from the DNA, and the V and J calls and clone size come from that table. In all, the sample holds more than 300,000 clones, and about 89% of those were seen once. The ten biggest clones cover around 6% of the sample.

Study-wide findings and limitations: The amount of clinical and demographic metadata varied by source and participant and was provided uncurated.

Deletion took 2 bases off V and 4 bases off J, with a span of 13 bases between the germline ends. The CDR3 measures 15 amino acids from cysteine to phenylalanine. Only the CDR3 DNA is retained, 45 bases long and in frame from the first base. The germline V gene encodes CDR1 MNHEY and CDR2 SVGEGT. The sample holds one count of this clone. This clone's antigen is unknown. The sample holds no much larger clone one base away, and base qualities are not on file. One collaborating source in Seattle enrolled patients while the patients were actively infected and followed the patients over time throughout the course of disease. Whole blood was collected in K2EDTA tubes by collaborating institutions according to the institutions' own protocols. Collaborator samples were shipped for TCRbeta analysis as frozen whole blood, isolated PBMCs, or DNA extracted from either sample type.

The chain uses TRBV6-2 or TRBV6-3 and TRBJ2-3, with no reliable assignment of the D segment. The sequence came from a woman aged 45-65 years with COVID-19, enrolled during active disease. The sample consisted of peripheral blood. The DNA is TGTGCCAGCAGTTACGGTGAGGTTCGCGCAGATACGCAGTATTTT. The encoded protein is CASSYGEVRADTQYF.